The sequence of this T cell receptor beta chain was determined in a study of cytomegalovirus exposure and HLA in healthy donors. The overall study: About 80 million unique TCR sequences came from HLA-typed donors in an early release. Study-wide points: In a later analysis, productive TCRs from donors in an Asian-associated ancestry cluster reportedly carried fewer N-insertions than the cohort mean. A likely sequencing artifact accounted for one observed cluster of highly shared sequence variants.

PCR involved 60 Vbeta and 13 Jbeta primers. Profiling relied on immunoSEQ multiplex PCR, and the TCRdb table lists in-frame clones only, not all of them. The data contain about 160,000 clones, around 80% of them singletons. As regards this clone: Antigen: not known.

V shed 3 bases, J shed 6 bases, and the junction held 8 bases outside the gene matches. Germline CDR1 reads SGHVS; CDR2 reads FNYEAQ. The CDR3 spans 15 residues. This chain uses TRBV7-6 with TRBJ2-1, with TRBD1 identical over 7 bases. The sequence derives from a woman aged 25 to 39 in good health and CMV-seropositive. Material for sequencing was PBMCs. The CDR3 DNA reads TGTGCCAGCAGCTTCCTAACAGGGGAAGGCAATGAGCAGTTCTTC. It translates to CASSFLTGEGNEQFF.